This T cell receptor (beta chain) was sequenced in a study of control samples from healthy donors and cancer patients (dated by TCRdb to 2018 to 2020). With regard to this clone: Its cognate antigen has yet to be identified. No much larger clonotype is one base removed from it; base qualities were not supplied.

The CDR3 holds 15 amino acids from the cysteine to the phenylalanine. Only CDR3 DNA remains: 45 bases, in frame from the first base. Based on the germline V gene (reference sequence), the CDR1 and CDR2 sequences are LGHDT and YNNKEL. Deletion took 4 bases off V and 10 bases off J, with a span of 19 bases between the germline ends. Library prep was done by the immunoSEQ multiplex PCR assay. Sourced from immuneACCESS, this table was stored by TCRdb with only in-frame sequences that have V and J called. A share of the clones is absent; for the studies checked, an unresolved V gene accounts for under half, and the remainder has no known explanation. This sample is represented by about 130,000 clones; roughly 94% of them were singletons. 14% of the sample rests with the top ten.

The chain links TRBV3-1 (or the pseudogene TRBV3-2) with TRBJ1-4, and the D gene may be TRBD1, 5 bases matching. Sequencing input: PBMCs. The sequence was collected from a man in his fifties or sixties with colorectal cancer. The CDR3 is CASSLLRVPERKLFF. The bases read TGTGCCAGCAGCCTACTCAGGGTCCCTGAAAGAAAACTGTTTTTT.